This passage covers 10 T cell receptor beta chains from one sample sequenced in a study of vaccination and CD4 T cells after COVID-19. Their cognate antigens are unknown. The Oncomine TCR Beta short-read assay generated sequence data from the DNA of cultured CD4+ T cells. MiXCR was run by TCRdb on the PCR reads, yielding one entry per CDR3 protein. The data show about 8,700 distinct CDR3 sequences, around 56% seen once. Treatment specified: roughly nine-day PBMC culture with coronavirus spike peptide pools or control peptides (ViraFEST assay). The specimen sequenced was CD4+ T cells from blood, cultured in vitro. These receptors all come from a human donor who had recovered from COVID-19.

Concerning this clonotype itself: The germline gene is not matched at one end of the junction; a read error may be the cause. The chain employs TRBV7-8 and TRBJ2-7; the match to TRBD1 covers 9 bases. CDR3 length: 14 amino acids. Germline lookup yields CDR1 SGHVS and CDR2 FQNEAQ. In DNA, the CDR3 is TGTACCAGCAGCTTACAGGGGGCGGTTTACGAGCAGTACTTC. As protein: CTSSLQGAVYEQYF.

The genes are TRBV6-5 and TRBJ2-7; D call uncertain. CDR1 is MNHEY and CDR2 is SVGAGI in the germline V gene. This CDR3 has 16 amino acids. Trimming left V 2 bases short and J 6 bases short, with 20 bases between. The CDR3, as DNA: TGTGCCAGCAGTTACGAAGATCGGGTCCGGGTCGCCGAGCAGTACTTC. Translation: CASSYEDRVRVAEQYF.

This chain connects TRBV20-1 to TRBJ1-2; D is perhaps TRBD1 (6 bases). The CDR3 is 12 amino acids. V lost 3 bases, J lost 8 bases, and 13 bases lay in between. Germline V gene sequence: CDR1 DFQATT, CDR2 SNEGSKA (reference sequence). The CDR3 here is CSASYQGQGYTF. The DNA of the CDR3 is TGCAGTGCTAGCTACCAGGGACAAGGCTACACCTTC.

The chain combines TRBV12-3 or TRBV12-4 with TRBJ1-2; 7 nucleotides line up with TRBD1. The CDR3 spans 12 residues. The V segment lost 2 bases and the J segment 8 bases; nucleotides outside the gene matches: 2. CDR3 sequence (DNA): TGTGCCAGCAGTTTAATGGGACAGGGCTACACCTTC. Protein: CASSLMGQGYTF.

The chain recombines TRBV12-2 with TRBJ1-5; TRBD1 is the table's D call and was not checked against the DNA. TRBV12-2 is assigned pseudogene status. CDR3 length: 16 amino acids. The CDR3 is CASRLFPPAGNQPQHF. CDR3 bases: TGTGCAAGTCGCTTATTCCCCCCGGCGGGCAATCAGCCCCAGCATTTT.

In its sample, this clonotype was seen a few times. The chain joins TRBV24-1 to TRBJ1-5, with 8 bases fitting TRBD1. The CDR3 covers 16 residues. The germline V gene has CDR1 KGHDR and CDR2 SFDVKD. The V gene end was trimmed by 7 bases and the J gene end by 4 bases; junction bases not matched to a gene: 11. CDR3 nucleotide sequence: TGTGCCACCAGCGGAGACAGGGGAGGGGGGAATCAGCCCCAGCATTTT. Protein: CATSGDRGGGNQPQHF.

V is TRBV7-9 and J is TRBJ2-1; 10 bases line up with TRBD2. Looked up from germline, CDR1 is SEHNR and CDR2 is FQNEAQ (reference sequence). V was clipped by 3 bases and J by 7 bases; unmatched bases: 6. The CDR3 runs to 15 residues. The CDR3 region has the DNA TGTGCCAGCAGCTTTTTTCAGCGGGAGGGGAATGAGCAGTTCTTC. This codes for CASSFFQREGNEQFF. Drawing the rest from reference TRBV7-9 and TRBJ2-1, the complete variable domain is DTGVSQNPRHKITKRGQNVTFRCDPISEHNRLYWYRQTLGQGPEFLTYFQNEAQLEKSRLLSDRFSAERPKGSFSTLEIQRTEQGDSAMYLCASSFFQREGNEQFFGPGTRLTVL.

This clonotype was detected only a few times. The genes are TRBV11-2 and TRBJ2-5; 9 positions match TRBD2. V was clipped by 1 base and J by 4 bases; unmatched bases: 10. In germline, CDR1 is SGHAT, CDR2 FQNNGV. CDR3 length equals 17 residues. CDR3 amino acids: CASSLVLASGVRETQYF. The CDR3 DNA reads TGTGCCAGCAGCTTAGTGTTGGCTAGCGGGGTTCGAGAGACCCAGTACTTC.

V is TRBV24-1 and J is TRBJ2-1; TRBD1 aligns across 8 bases. This CDR3 is 13 amino acids long. Germline V lookup: CDR1 KGHDR, CDR2 SFDVKD. The trim removed 11 bases at V and 4 bases at J, leaving 6 bases unmatched. For the CDR3, the DNA is TGTGCCATCCAGGGGGCGGGGTACAATGAGCAGTTCTTC. The encoded protein is CAIQGAGYNEQFF.

This clonotype was counted a few times. This chain uses TRBV7-6 with TRBJ1-2, with D unresolved. The length of the CDR3 is 13 residues. Looked up from germline, CDR1 is SGHVS and CDR2 is FNYEAQ. V gave up 1 base and J gave up 4 bases, with 7 bases separating them. This chain's CDR3 is CASSLGEGYGYTF. The DNA of the CDR3 is TGTGCCAGCAGCTTAGGGGAGGGCTATGGCTACACCTTC.